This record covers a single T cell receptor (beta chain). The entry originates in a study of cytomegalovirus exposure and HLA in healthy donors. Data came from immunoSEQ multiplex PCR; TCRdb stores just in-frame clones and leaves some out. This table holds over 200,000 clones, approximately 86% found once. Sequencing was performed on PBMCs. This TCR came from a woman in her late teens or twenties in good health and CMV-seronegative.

The CDR3 sequence: CASTGLAGGPNTGELFF. As DNA, the CDR3 is TGTGCCAGCACGGGACTAGCGGGAGGGCCGAACACCGGGGAGCTGTTTTTT. The chain joins TRBV2 to TRBJ2-2, with 16 nucleotides matching TRBD2. Germline lookup yields CDR1 SNHLY and CDR2 FYNNEI. V lost 7 bases, J lost 0 bases, and 2 bases stayed unmatched. The CDR3 consists of 17 residues. Looking up the rest from reference TRBV2 and TRBJ2-2 gives the full variable domain: EPEVTQTPSHQVTQMGQEVILRCVPISNHLYFYWYRQILGQKVEFLVSFYNNEISEKSEIFDDQFSVERPDGSNFTLKIRSTKLEDSAMYFCASTGLAGGPNTGELFFGEGSRLTVL.